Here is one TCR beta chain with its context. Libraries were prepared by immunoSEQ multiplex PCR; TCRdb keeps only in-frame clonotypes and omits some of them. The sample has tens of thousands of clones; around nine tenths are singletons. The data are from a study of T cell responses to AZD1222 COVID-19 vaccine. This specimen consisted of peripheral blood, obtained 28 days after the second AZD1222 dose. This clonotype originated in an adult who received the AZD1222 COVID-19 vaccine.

In DNA form, the CDR3 reads TGTGCCAGCAGTGATAGGTTACAAGAGACCCAGTACTTC. It specifies CASSDRLQETQYF. The genes are TRBV2 and TRBJ2-5, with D unresolved. The germline CDR1 and CDR2 sequences are SNHLY and FYNNEI. V was pared by 3 bases and J by 2 bases, with 7 bases between. The CDR3 runs 13 residues. The full variable domain, with the rest looked up from reference TRBV2 and TRBJ2-5, is EPEVTQTPSHQVTQMGQEVILRCVPISNHLYFYWYRQILGQKVEFLVSFYNNEISEKSEIFDDQFSVERPDGSNFTLKIRSTKLEDSAMYFCASSDRLQETQYFGPGTRLLVL.